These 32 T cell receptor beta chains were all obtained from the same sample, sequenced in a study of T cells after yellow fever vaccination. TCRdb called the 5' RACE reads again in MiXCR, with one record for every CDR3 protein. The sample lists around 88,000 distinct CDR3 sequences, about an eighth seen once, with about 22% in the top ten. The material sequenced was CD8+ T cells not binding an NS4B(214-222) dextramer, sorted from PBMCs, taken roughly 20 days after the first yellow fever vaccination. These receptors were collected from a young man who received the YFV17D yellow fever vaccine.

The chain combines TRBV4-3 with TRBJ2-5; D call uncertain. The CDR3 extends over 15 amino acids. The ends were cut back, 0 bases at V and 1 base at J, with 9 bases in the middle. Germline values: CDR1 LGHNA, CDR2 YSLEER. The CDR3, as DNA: TGCGCCAGCAGCCAAGATTTAGGGTCCCAAGAGACCCAGTACTTC. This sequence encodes CASSQDLGSQETQYF.

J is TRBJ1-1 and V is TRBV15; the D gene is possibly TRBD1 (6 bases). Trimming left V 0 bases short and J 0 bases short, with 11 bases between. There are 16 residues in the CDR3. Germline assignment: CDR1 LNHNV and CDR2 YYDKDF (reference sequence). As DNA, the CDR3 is TGTGCCACCAGCAGAGATCTGACAGGACTGAACACTGAAGCTTTCTTT. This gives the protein CATSRDLTGLNTEAFF.

The CDR3 nucleotides are TGTGCCAGCAGCCCGAGACAGTCCAATGAGCAGTTCTTC. It encodes CASSPRQSNEQFF. This sequence joins TRBV11-2 and TRBJ2-1; D perhaps matches TRBD1 (5 bases). CDR1 SGHAT and CDR2 FQNNGV come from the germline V gene. The germline V and J ends were trimmed by 5 bases and 6 bases, with 11 bases remaining between them. The length of the CDR3 is 13 residues. Together with reference TRBV11-2 and TRBJ2-1, the CDR3 gives the full variable domain: EAGVAQSPRYKIIEKRQSVAFWCNPISGHATLYWYQQILGQGPKLLIQFQNNGVVDDSQLPKDRFSAERLKGVDSTLKIQPAKLEDSAVYLCASSPRQSNEQFFGPGTRLTVL.

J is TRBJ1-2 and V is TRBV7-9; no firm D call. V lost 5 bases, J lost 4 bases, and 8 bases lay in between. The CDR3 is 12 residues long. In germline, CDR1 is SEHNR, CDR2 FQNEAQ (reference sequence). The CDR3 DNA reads TGTGCCAGCAGCCTATGGACCTATGGCTACACCTTC. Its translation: CASSLWTYGYTF.

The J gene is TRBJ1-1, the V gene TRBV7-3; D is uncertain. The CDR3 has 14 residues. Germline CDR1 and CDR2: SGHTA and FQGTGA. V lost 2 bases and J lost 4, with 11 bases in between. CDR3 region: CASSLFGPGTEAFF. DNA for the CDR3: TGTGCCAGCAGCTTATTTGGACCTGGCACTGAAGCTTTCTTT. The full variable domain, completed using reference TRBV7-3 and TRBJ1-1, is GAGVSQTPSNKVTEKGKYVELRCDPISGHTALYWYRQSLGQGPEFLIYFQGTGAADDSGLPNDRFFAVRPEGSVSTLKIQRTERGDSAVYLCASSLFGPGTEAFFGQGTRLTVV.

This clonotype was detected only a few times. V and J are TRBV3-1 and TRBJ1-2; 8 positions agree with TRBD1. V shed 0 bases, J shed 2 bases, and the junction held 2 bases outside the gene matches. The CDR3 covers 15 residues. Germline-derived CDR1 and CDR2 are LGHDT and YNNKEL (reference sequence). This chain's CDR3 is CASSQETGVNYGYTF. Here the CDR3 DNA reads TGTGCCAGCAGCCAAGAGACAGGGGTCAACTATGGCTACACCTTC.

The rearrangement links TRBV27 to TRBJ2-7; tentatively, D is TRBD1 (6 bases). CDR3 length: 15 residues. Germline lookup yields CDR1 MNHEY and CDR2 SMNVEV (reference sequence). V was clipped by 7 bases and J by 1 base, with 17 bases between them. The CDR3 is CASTQPGQRSYEQYV. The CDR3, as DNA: TGTGCCAGCACCCAACCGGGACAAAGGTCCTACGAGCAGTACGTC.

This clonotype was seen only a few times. CDR3 DNA sequence: TGTGCCAGCAGTTACTCCAGCGGGGCGACGCAGTATTTT. This gives the protein CASSYSSGATQYF. This chain connects TRBV6-5 to TRBJ2-3, with 7 bases identical to TRBD2. Losses at the gene ends were 0 bases for V and 9 bases for J; bases not matched to a gene: 3. This CDR3 is built from 13 residues. CDR1 is MNHEY and CDR2 is SVGAGI in the germline V gene.

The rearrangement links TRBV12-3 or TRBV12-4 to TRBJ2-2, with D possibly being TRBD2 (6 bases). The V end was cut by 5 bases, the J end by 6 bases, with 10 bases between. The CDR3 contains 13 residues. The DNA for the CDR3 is TGTGCCAGCAGTAGACTAGTTTCCGGGGAGCTGTTTTTT. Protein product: CASSRLVSGELFF.

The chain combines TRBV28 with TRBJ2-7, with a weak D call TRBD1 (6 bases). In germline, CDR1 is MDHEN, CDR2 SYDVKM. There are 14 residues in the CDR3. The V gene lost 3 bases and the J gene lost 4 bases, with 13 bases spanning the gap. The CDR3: CASSFTGNGYEQYV. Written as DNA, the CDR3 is TGTGCCAGCAGTTTCACAGGGAACGGTTACGAGCAGTACGTC.

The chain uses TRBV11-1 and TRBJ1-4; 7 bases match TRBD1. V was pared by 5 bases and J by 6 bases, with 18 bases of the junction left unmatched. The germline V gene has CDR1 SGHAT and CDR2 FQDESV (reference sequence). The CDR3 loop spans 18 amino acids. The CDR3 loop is CASSPTGGQDPDDEKLFF. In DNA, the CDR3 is TGTGCCAGCAGCCCCACCGGCGGACAGGACCCTGATGATGAAAAACTGTTTTTT.

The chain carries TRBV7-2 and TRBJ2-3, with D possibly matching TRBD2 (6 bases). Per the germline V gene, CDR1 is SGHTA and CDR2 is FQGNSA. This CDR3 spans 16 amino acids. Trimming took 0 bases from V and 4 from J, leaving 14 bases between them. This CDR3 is CASSLAAGPRADTQYF. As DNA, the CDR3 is TGTGCCAGCAGCTTAGCCGCGGGGCCAAGGGCAGATACGCAGTATTTT.

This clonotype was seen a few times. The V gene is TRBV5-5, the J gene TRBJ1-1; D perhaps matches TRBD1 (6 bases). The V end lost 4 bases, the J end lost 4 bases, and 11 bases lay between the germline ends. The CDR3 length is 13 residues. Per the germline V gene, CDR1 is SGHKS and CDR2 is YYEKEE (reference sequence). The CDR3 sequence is CASSAGQSTEAFF. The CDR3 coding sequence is TGTGCCAGCAGCGCCGGACAGTCCACTGAAGCTTTCTTT.

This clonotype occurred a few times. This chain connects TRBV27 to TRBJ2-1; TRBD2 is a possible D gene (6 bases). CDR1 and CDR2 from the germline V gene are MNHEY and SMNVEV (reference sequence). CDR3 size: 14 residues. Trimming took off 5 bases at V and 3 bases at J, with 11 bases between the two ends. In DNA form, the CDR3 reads TGTGCCAGCAGTGCGGGGAGCTACTACAATGAGCAGTTCTTC. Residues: CASSAGSYYNEQFF.

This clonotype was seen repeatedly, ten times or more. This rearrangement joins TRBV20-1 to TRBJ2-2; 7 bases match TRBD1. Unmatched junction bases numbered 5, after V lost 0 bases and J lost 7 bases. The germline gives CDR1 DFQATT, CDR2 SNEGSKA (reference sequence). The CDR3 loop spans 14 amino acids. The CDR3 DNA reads TGCAGTGCTAGAGAAGGACAGGACAGCGGGGAGCTGTTTTTT. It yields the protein CSAREGQDSGELFF.

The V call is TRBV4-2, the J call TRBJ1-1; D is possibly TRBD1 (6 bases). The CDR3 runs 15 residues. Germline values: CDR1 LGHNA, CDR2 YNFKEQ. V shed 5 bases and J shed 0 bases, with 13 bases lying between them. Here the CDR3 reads CASSGRQEMNTEAFF. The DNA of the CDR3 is TGTGCCAGCAGCGGCCGACAGGAAATGAACACTGAAGCTTTCTTT.

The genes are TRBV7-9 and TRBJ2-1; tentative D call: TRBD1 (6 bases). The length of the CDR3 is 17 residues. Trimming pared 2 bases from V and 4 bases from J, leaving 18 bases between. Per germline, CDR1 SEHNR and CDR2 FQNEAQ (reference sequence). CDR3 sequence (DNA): TGTGCCAGCAGCTTATATCAGGTTGGACAGATTTACAATGAGCAGTTCTTC. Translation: CASSLYQVGQIYNEQFF. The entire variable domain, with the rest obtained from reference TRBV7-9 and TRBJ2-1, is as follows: DTGVSQNPRHKITKRGQNVTFRCDPISEHNRLYWYRQTLGQGPEFLTYFQNEAQLEKSRLLSDRFSAERPKGSFSTLEIQRTEQGDSAMYLCASSLYQVGQIYNEQFFGPGTRLTVL.

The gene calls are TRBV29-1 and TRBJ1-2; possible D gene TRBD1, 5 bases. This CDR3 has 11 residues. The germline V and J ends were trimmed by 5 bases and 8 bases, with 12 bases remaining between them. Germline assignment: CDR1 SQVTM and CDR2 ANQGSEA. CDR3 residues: CSVIFRDGYTF. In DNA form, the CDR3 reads TGCAGCGTTATATTCAGGGACGGCTACACCTTC.

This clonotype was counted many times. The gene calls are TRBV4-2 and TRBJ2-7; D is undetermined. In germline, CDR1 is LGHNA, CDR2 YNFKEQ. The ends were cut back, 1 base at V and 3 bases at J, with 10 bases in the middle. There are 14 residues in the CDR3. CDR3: CASSQGLQLYEQYF. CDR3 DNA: TGTGCCAGCAGCCAAGGTTTACAACTCTACGAGCAGTACTTC.

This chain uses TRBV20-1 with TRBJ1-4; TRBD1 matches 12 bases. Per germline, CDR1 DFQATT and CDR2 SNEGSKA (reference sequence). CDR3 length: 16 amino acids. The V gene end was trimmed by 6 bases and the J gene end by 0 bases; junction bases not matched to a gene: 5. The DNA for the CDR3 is TGCAGTGCAACGGGACAGGGGGCAGCAACTAATGAAAAACTGTTTTTT. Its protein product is CSATGQGAATNEKLFF.

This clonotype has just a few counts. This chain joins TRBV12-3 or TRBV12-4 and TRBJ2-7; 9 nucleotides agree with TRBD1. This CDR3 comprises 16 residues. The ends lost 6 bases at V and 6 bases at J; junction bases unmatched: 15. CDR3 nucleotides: TGTGCCAGCAGCCCCGGGACAGGGATTTCGGTCTCCGAGCAGTACTTC. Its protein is CASSPGTGISVSEQYF.

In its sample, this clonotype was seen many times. In DNA form, the CDR3 reads TGTGCCAGCAGCCAAGATGCAGGGAGTCGAAGGTACGAGCAGTACTTC. Amino acid sequence: CASSQDAGSRRYEQYF. V usage is TRBV4-2 and J usage is TRBJ2-7; D tentatively fits TRBD1 or TRBD2 (5 bases each). There are 16 residues in the CDR3. Germline V gene data show CDR1 as LGHNA and CDR2 as YNFKEQ. The V end lost 0 bases, the J end lost 4 bases, and 16 bases lay between the germline ends.

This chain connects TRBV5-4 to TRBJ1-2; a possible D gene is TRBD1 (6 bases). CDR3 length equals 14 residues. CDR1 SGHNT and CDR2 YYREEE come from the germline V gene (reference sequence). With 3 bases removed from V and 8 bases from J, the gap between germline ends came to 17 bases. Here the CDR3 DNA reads TGTGCCAGCAGCTCGCCGAGGGGGTCTATGGGCTACACCTTC. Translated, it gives CASSSPRGSMGYTF.

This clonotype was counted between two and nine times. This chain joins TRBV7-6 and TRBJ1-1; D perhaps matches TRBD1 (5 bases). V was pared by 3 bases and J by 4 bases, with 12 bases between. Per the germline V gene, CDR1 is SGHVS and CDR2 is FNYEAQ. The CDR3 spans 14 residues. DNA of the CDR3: TGTGCCAGCAGCTTGTCGGGACGGAGCACTGAAGCTTTCTTT. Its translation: CASSLSGRSTEAFF.

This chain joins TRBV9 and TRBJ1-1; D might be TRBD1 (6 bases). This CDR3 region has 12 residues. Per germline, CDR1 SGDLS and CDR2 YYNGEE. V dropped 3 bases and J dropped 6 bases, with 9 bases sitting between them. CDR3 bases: TGTGCCAGCAGCGCCGGACAGTCTGAAGCTTTCTTT. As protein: CASSAGQSEAFF.

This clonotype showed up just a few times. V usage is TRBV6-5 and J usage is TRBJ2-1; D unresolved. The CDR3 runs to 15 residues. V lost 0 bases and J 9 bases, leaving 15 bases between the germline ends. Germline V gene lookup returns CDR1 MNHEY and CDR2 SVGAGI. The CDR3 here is CASSYSTERTAEQFF. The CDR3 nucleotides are TGTGCCAGCAGTTACTCGACCGAACGGACCGCTGAGCAGTTCTTC.

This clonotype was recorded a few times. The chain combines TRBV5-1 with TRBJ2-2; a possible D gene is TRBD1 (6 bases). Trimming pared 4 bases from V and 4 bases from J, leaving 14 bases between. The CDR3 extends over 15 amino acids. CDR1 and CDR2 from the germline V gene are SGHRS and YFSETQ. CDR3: CASSIRTDLTGELFF. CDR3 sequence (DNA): TGCGCCAGCAGCATACGGACAGATCTCACCGGGGAGCTGTTTTTT.

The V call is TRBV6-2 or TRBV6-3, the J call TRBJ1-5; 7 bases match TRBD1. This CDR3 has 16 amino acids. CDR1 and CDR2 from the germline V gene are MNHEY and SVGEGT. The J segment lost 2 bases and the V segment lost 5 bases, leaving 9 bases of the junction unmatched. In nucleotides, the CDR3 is TGTGCCAGCAGTCTTCGACAGGGTAGGGGCAATCAGCCCCAGCATTTT. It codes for CASSLRQGRGNQPQHF.

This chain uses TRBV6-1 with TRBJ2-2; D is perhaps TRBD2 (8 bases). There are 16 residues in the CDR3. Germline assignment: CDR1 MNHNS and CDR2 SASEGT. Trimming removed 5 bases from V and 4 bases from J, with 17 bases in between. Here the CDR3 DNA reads TGTGCCAGCAGTACCACAGGGGCGGGGGGCACCGGGGAGCTGTTTTTT. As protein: CASSTTGAGGTGELFF.

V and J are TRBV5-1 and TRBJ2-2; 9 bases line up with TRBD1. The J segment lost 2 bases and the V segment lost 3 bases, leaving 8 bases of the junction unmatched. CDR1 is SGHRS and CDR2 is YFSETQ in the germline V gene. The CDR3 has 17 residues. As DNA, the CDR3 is TGCGCCAGCAGCTCTCCCCCGGGACAGGGAAACACCGGGGAGCTGTTTTTT. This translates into CASSSPPGQGNTGELFF. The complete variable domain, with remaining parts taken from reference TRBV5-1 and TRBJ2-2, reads KAGVTQTPRYLIKTRGQQVTLSCSPISGHRSVSWYQQTPGQGLQFLFEYFSETQRNKGNFPGRFSGRQFSNSRSEMNVSTLELGDSALYLCASSSPPGQGNTGELFFGEGSRLTVL.

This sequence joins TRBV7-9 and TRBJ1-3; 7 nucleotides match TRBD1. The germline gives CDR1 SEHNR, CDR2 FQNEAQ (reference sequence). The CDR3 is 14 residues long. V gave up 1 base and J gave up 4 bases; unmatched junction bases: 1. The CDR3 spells CASSLGGQGNTIYF. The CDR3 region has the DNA TGTGCCAGCAGCTTAGGGGGACAGGGAAACACCATATATTTT.

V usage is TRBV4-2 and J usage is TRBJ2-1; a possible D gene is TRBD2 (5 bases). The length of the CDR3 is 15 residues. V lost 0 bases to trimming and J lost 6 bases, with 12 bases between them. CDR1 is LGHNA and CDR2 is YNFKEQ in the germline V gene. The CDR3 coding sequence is TGTGCCAGCAGCCAAGATAATGGAGGCCCCAATGAGCAGTTCTTC. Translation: CASSQDNGGPNEQFF.